Each of the 8 T cell receptor beta chains below was sequenced from the same sample in a study of blood T cell repertoires in COVID-19. This table comes from immunoSEQ multiplex PCR, and its TCRdb copy is limited to in-frame clones, with some not included. This sample has fewer than 200,000 clones, with approximately 85% found just once. What was sequenced was peripheral blood. Every receptor here comes from a man aged 60 to 69 who had recovered from COVID-19.

V and J are TRBV11-2 and TRBJ1-5; TRBD1 matches at 7 bases. The junction had 5 bases not matched to a gene; V was cut back by 5 bases and J by 4 bases. The CDR3 covers 14 residues. Germline-derived CDR1 and CDR2 are SGHAT and FQNNGV. The CDR3 is CASSQGTANQPQHF. The CDR3 region has the DNA TGTGCCAGCAGCCAAGGGACAGCAAATCAGCCCCAGCATTTT.

The chain links TRBV5-1 to TRBJ1-4; 7 bases are a match to TRBD1. Germline loops: CDR1 SGHRS, CDR2 YFSETQ. The CDR3 consists of 14 residues. The ends lost 3 bases at V and 4 bases at J; junction bases unmatched: 3. The CDR3 sequence: CASSSGGYNEKLFF. CDR3 nucleotide sequence: TGCGCCAGCAGCTCAGGGGGGTATAATGAAAAACTGTTTTTT.

The chain couples TRBV11-2 to TRBJ2-5, with 8 bases that match TRBD1. The germline V gene encodes CDR1 SGHAT and CDR2 FQNNGV. The CDR3 is made up of 14 amino acids. Trimming removed 5 bases from V and 4 bases from J; junction bases left unmatched: 6. The CDR3 loop reads CASSEQQGGETQYF. The CDR3 region has the DNA TGTGCCAGCAGCGAACAACAGGGGGGAGAGACCCAGTACTTC.

V gene TRBV7-6 combines with J gene TRBJ2-3; 12 nucleotides match TRBD2. The CDR3 is made up of 16 amino acids. The V and J ends lost 5 bases and 3 bases, in that order; junction bases with no gene match: 6. Germline CDR1 and CDR2: SGHVS and FNYEAQ. CDR3 sequence reads: CASSPRLAGETDTQYF. The DNA for the CDR3 is TGTGCCAGCAGCCCCAGACTAGCGGGGGAGACAGATACGCAGTATTTT.

The gene calls are TRBV5-1 and TRBJ2-3; no reliable D call. Germline V lookup: CDR1 SGHRS, CDR2 YFSETQ. The CDR3 is 16 amino acids. Trimming cost V 0 bases and J 0 bases, with 11 bases left between them. The CDR3 protein is CASSLVRQVSTDTQYF. The CDR3 bases are TGCGCCAGCAGCTTGGTCCGGCAGGTGAGCACAGATACGCAGTATTTT.

V gene TRBV29-1 combines with J gene TRBJ2-1; tentatively, D is TRBD1 (5 bases). This CDR3 comprises 13 residues. Germline V CDR1 and CDR2: SQVTM, ANQGSEA. Trimming removed 1 base at V and 8 bases at J, with 12 bases between. The CDR3 DNA is TGCAGCGTTGAAGGGCAGGGTGTGGATGAGCAGTTCTTC. Protein: CSVEGQGVDEQFF.

The genes are TRBV19 and TRBJ2-1; 8 bases fit TRBD2. J gave up 9 bases and V 4 bases, and 11 bases lay outside the gene matches. CDR1 is LNHDA, CDR2 SQIVND, per germline (reference sequence). The CDR3 consists of 15 residues. Written as DNA, the CDR3 is TGTGCCAGTAGTACCCCCGGGGGGGCGATCGGTGAGCAGTTCTTC. Protein product: CASSTPGGAIGEQFF.

This clone was found a few times. The chain carries TRBV9 and TRBJ1-2; D may be TRBD1 (6 bases). V lost 2 bases to trimming and J lost 0 bases, with 11 bases between them. Per the germline V gene, CDR1 is SGDLS and CDR2 is YYNGEE. The CDR3 is made up of 15 amino acids. CDR3 sequence reads: CASSVGQRTNYGYTF. In nucleotides, the CDR3 is TGTGCCAGCAGCGTCGGACAGCGCACTAACTATGGCTACACCTTC.